A selection of T cell receptor beta chains follows, all from one sample in a study of cytomegalovirus exposure and HLA in healthy donors. The protocol was immunoSEQ multiplex PCR, while the TCRdb copy is restricted to in-frame clones and leaves out a portion. The sample shows 85,000 to 130,000 clones, 75% to 85% of them seen only once. Source material: PBMCs. These receptors all come from a young woman in good health and CMV-seronegative. The CDR3 runs from the conserved cysteine through the conserved F or W. Each record gives: clone size, J gene, D gene, V gene, CDR3 DNA, CDR3 protein. D genes are given only for firm matches. The size of a clone is reported for some rows only, either as once, few or many, or as a class for expanded clones.

size: .
J: TRBJ1-1
D: .
V: TRBV4-1
DNA: TGCGCCAGCAGCCACCCGGGGAACACTGAAGCTTTCTTT
CDR3: CASSHPGNTEAFF

size: .
J: TRBJ1-1
D: .
V: TRBV4-1
DNA: TGCGCCAGCAGCCAAGAAGAGCTCCGAACGGGTGAAGCTTTCTTT
CDR3: CASSQEELRTGEAFF

size: .
J: TRBJ2-7
D: TRBD1
V: TRBV2
DNA: TGTGCCAGCAGTGAAAGGGGTGACAGGGGGTACGAGCAGTACTTC
CDR3: CASSERGDRGYEQYF

size: .
J: TRBJ2-7
D: .
V: TRBV2
DNA: TGTGCCAGCAGTGAAGAATTGTATCTGTACGAGCAGTACTTC
CDR3: CASSEELYLYEQYF

size: once
J: TRBJ2-7
D: .
V: TRBV7-9
DNA: TGTTCCAGCAGCTTGGAGTTCGACGAGCAGTACTTC
CDR3: CSSSLEFDEQYF

size: .
J: TRBJ1-2
D: TRBD1
V: TRBV6-5
DNA: TGTGCCAGCAGTTACTCCCGGACAGGGCTTGGGGGCTACACCTTC
CDR3: CASSYSRTGLGGYTF

size: once
J: TRBJ1-3
D: .
V: TRBV29-1
DNA: TGCAGCGTTGAAGATAAGGGGCCCCCTGGAAACACCATATATTTT
CDR3: CSVEDKGPPGNTIYF

size: .
J: TRBJ1-2
D: .
V: TRBV27
DNA: TGTGCCAGCAGTTTCCTGGGGGCAGCTTATGGCTACACCTTC
CDR3: CASSFLGAAYGYTF

size: .
J: TRBJ1-6
D: .
V: TRBV11-2
DNA: TGTGCCAGCAGCTTAACGACAAGAGATAATTCACCCCTCCACTTT
CDR3: CASSLTTRDNSPLHF

size: few
J: TRBJ2-3
D: .
V: TRBV7-3
DNA: TGTGCCAGCAGCCAGGCCAACGCAGATACGCAGTATTTT
CDR3: CASSQANADTQYF

size: .
J: TRBJ2-5
D: .
V: TRBV6-5
DNA: TGTGCCAGCAGTTACATCGGGGAGACCCAGTACTTC
CDR3: CASSYIGETQYF

size: once
J: TRBJ1-6
D: .
V: TRBV6-6
DNA: TGTGCCAGCAGCCCAGGGGTTTCACCCCTCCACTTT
CDR3: CASSPGVSPLHF

size: .
J: TRBJ1-2
D: TRBD1
V: TRBV6-1
DNA: TGTGCCAGCAGTGAGGGACAGGGGGCACGGTACTATGGCTACACCTTC
CDR3: CASSEGQGARYYGYTF

size: .
J: TRBJ2-3
D: .
V: TRBV4-3
DNA: TGCGCCAGCAGCCAAGATGGGGCGAAGTCGGATACGCAGTATTTT
CDR3: CASSQDGAKSDTQYF

size: .
J: TRBJ2-2
D: .
V: TRBV7-9
DNA: TGTGCCAGCAGCCAGTGGGCCCTGAGTTGGGCCACCGGGGAGCTGTTTTTT
CDR3: CASSQWALSWATGELFF

size: .
J: TRBJ2-1
D: TRBD2
V: TRBV6-4
DNA: TGTGCCAGCAGCGCTAGCGGCGGGCCCCATGAGCAGTTCTTC
CDR3: CASSASGGPHEQFF

size: once
J: TRBJ1-5
D: TRBD1
V: TRBV11-2
DNA: TGTGCCAGCAGATCTACCGGGACAGGGGGCCTGGCCAATCAGCCCCAGCATTTT
CDR3: CASRSTGTGGLANQPQHF

size: .
J: TRBJ1-5
D: .
V: TRBV27
DNA: TGTGCCAGCAGTTTATACGGGTATAGCAATCAGCCCCAGCATTTT
CDR3: CASSLYGYSNQPQHF

size: once
J: TRBJ1-2
D: .
V: TRBV28
DNA: TGTGCCAGCAGTTTATCCCGACAGGCGATCTATGGCTACACCTTC
CDR3: CASSLSRQAIYGYTF

size: .
J: TRBJ2-4
D: TRBD2
V: TRBV6-4
DNA: TGTGCCAGCAGACTTCGGGGACTAGCGAAAAACATTCAGTACTTC
CDR3: CASRLRGLAKNIQYF

size: .
J: TRBJ2-5
D: .
V: TRBV7-6
DNA: TGTGCCAGCAGCCCCTTGCCCCAGGGGGAGACCCAGTACTTC
CDR3: CASSPLPQGETQYF

size: few
J: TRBJ2-3
D: TRBD1
V: TRBV5-4
DNA: TGTGCCAGCAGCCGGAACAGGGGGCAGGCAGATACGCAGTATTTT
CDR3: CASSRNRGQADTQYF

size: .
J: TRBJ1-2
D: TRBD1
V: TRBV7-2
DNA: TGTGCCAGCAGCGCCTACAGGGGAAAGGGAGATGGCTACACCTTC
CDR3: CASSAYRGKGDGYTF

size: .
J: TRBJ1-5
D: .
V: TRBV19
DNA: TGTGCCAGTAGTAGTTGGTTCGGGAGCAATCAGCCCCAGCATTTT
CDR3: CASSSWFGSNQPQHF

size: once
J: TRBJ2-5
D: .
V: TRBV6-5
DNA: TGTGCCAGCAGTTACCCGGGGGTTAGGGAGACCCAGTACTTC
CDR3: CASSYPGVRETQYF

size: .
J: TRBJ2-4
D: TRBD1
V: TRBV19
DNA: TGTGCCAGTAGTATAATAATAACAGGCAGGGGGCGAGTCAAAAACATTCAGTACTTC
CDR3: CASSIIITGRGRVKNIQYF

size: .
J: TRBJ2-7
D: TRBD2
V: TRBV7-2
DNA: TGTGCCAGCAGCCTGAGCGGGGGGGTACGCCTCGAGCAGTACTTC
CDR3: CASSLSGGVRLEQYF

size: .
J: TRBJ2-7
D: TRBD2
V: TRBV9
DNA: TGTGCCAGCAGCGTAGCTGGGAGGGGCCACGAGCAGTACTTC
CDR3: CASSVAGRGHEQYF